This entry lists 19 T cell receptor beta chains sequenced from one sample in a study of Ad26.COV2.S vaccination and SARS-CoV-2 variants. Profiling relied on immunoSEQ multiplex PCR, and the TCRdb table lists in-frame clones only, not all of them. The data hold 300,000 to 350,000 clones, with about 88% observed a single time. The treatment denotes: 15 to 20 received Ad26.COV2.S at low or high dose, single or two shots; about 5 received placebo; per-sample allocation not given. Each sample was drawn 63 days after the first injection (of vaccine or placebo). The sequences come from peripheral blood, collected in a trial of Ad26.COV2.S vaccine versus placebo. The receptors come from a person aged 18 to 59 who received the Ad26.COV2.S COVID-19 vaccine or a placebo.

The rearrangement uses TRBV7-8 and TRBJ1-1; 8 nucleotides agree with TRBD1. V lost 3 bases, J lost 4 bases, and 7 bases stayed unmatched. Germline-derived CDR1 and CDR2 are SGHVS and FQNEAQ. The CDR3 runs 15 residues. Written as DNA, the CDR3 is TGTGCCAGCAGCTTCGGGACAGGCTTCAGCACTGAAGCTTTCTTT. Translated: CASSFGTGFSTEAFF.

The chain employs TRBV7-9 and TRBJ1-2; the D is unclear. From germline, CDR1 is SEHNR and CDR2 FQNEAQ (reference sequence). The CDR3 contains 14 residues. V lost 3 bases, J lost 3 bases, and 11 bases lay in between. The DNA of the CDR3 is TGTGCCAGCAGCTTTCCCCCTGCCCACTATGGCTACACCTTC. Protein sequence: CASSFPPAHYGYTF.

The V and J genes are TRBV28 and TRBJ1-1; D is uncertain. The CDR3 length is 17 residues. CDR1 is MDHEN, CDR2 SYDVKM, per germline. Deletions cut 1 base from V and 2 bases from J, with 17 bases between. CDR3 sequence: CASSLSPRIGRNTEAFF. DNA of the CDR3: TGTGCCAGCAGTTTATCTCCCAGAATAGGGAGAAACACTGAAGCTTTCTTT.

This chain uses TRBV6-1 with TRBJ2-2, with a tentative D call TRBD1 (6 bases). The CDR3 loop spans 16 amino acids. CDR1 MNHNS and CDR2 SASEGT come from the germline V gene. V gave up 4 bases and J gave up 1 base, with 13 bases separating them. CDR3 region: CASSVTGTLNTGELFF. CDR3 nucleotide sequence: TGTGCCAGCAGTGTAACAGGGACCCTGAACACCGGGGAGCTGTTTTTT.

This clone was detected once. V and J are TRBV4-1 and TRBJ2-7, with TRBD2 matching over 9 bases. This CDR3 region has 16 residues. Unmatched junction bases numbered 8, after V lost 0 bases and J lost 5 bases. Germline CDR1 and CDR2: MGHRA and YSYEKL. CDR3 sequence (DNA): TGCGCCAGCAGCCAAGATTTAGCGGGAGAATGGGACGAGCAGTACTTC. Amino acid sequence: CASSQDLAGEWDEQYF.

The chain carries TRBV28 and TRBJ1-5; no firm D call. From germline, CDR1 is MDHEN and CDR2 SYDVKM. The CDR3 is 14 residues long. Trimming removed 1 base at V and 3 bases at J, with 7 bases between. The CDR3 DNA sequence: TGTGCCAGCAGTTTATCAGGACTCAATCAGCCCCAGCATTTT. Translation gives CASSLSGLNQPQHF.

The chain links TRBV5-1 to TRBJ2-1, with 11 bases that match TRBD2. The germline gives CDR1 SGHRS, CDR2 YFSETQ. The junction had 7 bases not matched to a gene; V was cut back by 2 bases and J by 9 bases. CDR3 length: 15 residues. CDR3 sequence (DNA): TGCGCCAGCAGCTTCCGACTAGCGGGGCGGGGTGAGCAGTTCTTC. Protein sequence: CASSFRLAGRGEQFF.

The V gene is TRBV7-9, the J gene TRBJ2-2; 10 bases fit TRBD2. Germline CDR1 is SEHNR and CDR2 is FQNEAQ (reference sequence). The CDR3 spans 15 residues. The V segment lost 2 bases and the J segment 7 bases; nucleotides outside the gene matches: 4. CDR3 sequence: CASSLTSGEVGELFF. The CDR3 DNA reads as TGTGCCAGCAGCTTAACTAGCGGGGAGGTCGGGGAGCTGTTTTTT.

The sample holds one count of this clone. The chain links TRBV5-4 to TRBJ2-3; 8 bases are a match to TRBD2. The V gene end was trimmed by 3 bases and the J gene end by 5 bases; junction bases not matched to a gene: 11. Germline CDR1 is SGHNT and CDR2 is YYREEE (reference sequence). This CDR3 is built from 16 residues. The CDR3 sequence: CASSSPFGGAEDTQYF. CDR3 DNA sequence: TGTGCCAGCAGCTCCCCCTTCGGGGGGGCAGAAGATACGCAGTATTTT.

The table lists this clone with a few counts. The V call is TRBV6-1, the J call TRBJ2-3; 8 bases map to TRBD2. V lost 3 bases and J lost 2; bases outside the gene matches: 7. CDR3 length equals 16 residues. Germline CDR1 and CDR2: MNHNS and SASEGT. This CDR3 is CASSDWRGAFTDTQYF. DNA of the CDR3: TGTGCCAGCAGTGATTGGCGGGGGGCCTTCACAGATACGCAGTATTTT.

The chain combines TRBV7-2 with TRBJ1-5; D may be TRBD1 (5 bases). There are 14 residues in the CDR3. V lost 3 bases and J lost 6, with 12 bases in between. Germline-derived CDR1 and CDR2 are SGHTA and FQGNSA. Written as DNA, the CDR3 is TGTGCCAGCAGCTTTGCTCAGGGAAGTCAGCCCCAGCATTTT. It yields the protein CASSFAQGSQPQHF.

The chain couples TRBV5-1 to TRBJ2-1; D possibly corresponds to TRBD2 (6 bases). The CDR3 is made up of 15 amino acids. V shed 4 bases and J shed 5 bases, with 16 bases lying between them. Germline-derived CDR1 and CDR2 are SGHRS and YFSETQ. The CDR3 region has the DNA TGCGCCAGCAGCCAGAATAGCGGTATAAACAATGAGCAGTTCTTC. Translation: CASSQNSGINNEQFF.

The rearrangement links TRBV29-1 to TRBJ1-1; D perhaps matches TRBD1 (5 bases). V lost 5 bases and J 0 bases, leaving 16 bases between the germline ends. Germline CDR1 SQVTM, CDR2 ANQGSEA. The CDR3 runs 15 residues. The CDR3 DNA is TGCAGCGTTCTAGGGGCAGGGCACATGAACACTGAAGCTTTCTTT. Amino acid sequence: CSVLGAGHMNTEAFF.

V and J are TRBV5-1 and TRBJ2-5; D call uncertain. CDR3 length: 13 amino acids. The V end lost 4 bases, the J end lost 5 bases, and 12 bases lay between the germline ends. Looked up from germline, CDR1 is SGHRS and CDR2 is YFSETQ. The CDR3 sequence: CASSRSYGETQYF. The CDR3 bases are TGCGCCAGCAGCCGGTCTTATGGGGAGACCCAGTACTTC.

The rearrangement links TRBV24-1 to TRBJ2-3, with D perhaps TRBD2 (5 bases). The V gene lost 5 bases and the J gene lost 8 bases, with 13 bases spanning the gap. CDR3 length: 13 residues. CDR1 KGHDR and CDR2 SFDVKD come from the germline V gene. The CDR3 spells CATSVRGAPTQYF. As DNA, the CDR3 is TGTGCCACCAGTGTTCGGGGAGCGCCTACGCAGTATTTT.

CDR3 sequence reads: CASSVPLGSMTEAFF. In nucleotides, the CDR3 is TGTGCCAGCAGCGTGCCCCTGGGATCCATGACTGAAGCTTTCTTT. The chain has TRBV5-4 and TRBJ1-1; no reliable D call. Looked up from germline, CDR1 is SGHNT and CDR2 is YYREEE (reference sequence). This CDR3 is 15 amino acids long. The V and J ends lost 4 bases and 5 bases respectively, with 18 bases between them. Using reference TRBV5-4 and TRBJ1-1 for the parts outside the CDR3, the full variable domain is ETGVTQSPTHLIKTRGQQVTLRCSSQSGHNTVSWYQQALGQGPQFIFQYYREEENGRGNFPPRFSGLQFPNYSSELNVNALELDDSALYLCASSVPLGSMTEAFFGQGTRLTVV.

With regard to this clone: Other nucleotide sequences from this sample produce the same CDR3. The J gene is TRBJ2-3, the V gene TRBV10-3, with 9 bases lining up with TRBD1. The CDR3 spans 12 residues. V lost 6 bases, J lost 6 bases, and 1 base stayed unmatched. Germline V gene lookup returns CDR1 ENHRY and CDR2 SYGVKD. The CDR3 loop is CAIRGTGDTQYF. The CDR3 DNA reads TGTGCCATCAGAGGGACAGGGGATACGCAGTATTTT.

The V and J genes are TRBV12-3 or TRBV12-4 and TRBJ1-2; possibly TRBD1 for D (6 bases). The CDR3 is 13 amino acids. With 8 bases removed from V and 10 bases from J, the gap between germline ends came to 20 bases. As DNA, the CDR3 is TGTGCCAGCGGAAACAGGGAAGGTAGTGTCTACACCTTC. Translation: CASGNREGSVYTF.

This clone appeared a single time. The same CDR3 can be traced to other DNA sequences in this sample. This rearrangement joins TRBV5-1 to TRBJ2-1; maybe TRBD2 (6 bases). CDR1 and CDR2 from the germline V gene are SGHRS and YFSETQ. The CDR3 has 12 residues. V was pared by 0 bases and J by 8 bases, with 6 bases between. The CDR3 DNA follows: TGCGCCAGCAGCTTGGCGGGGGATGAGCAGTTCTTC. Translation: CASSLAGDEQFF.